This T cell receptor (beta chain) was sequenced during a study of shared clonotypes between healthy human individuals. Study context: Researchers drew samples from two women and three men aged 18 to 49. Each donor had three CD4 naive, three CD4 memory, two CD8 naive and one CD8 memory plate.

General study points: Only a few donors were included, so the genetic and exposure-history diversity represented was limited.

Donors were healthy HIV-negative adults without recent acute infections or vaccinations. Remarks on this clone: Its matching antigen is unknown.

V was clipped by 5 bases and J by 7 bases; unmatched bases: 11. This CDR3 spans 16 amino acids. Germline CDR1 is SGHRS and CDR2 is YFSETQ. Here immunoSEQ multiplex PCR was the method, and the copy in TCRdb shows in-frame clones only, minus some. The sample has more than 900,000 clones; approximately 80% are singletons. The chain links TRBV5-1 to TRBJ2-2; 10 bases align to TRBD2. This clonotype was sampled from a man between 18 and 29 years old in good health. Some clones in this sample may be carry-over from other donors' samples. Sequenced material: memory CD4+ T cells from PBMCs. As for subset: CD45RA-negative fraction. The CDR3 here is CASSTTLAGVGGELFF. As DNA, the CDR3 is TGCGCCAGCAGTACGACTCTAGCGGGAGTCGGCGGGGAGCTGTTTTTT.